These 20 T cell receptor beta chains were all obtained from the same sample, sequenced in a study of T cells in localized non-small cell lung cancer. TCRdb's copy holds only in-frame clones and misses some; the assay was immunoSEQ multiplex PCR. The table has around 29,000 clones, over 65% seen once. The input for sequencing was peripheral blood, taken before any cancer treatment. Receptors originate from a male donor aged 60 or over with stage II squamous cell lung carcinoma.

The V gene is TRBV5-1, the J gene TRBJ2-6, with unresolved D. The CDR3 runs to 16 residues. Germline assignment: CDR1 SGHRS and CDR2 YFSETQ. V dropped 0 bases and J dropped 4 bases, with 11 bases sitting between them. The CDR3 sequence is CASSLAGQVGANVLTF. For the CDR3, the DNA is TGCGCCAGCAGCTTGGCCGGGCAGGTGGGGGCCAACGTCCTGACTTTC.

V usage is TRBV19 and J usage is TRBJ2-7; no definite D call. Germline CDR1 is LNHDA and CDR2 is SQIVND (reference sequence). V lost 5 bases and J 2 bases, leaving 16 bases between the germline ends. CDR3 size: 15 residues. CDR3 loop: CASSSGPGIAYEQYF. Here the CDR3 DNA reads TGTGCCAGTAGTTCTGGCCCTGGGATCGCCTACGAGCAGTACTTC.

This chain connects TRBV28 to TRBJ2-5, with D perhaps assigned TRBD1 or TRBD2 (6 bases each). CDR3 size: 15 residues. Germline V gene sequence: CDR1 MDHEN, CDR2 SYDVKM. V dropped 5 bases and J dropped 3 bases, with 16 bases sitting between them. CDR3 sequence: CASSHRRGREETQYF. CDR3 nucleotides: TGTGCCAGCAGTCACCGACGGGGGCGAGAAGAGACCCAGTACTTC. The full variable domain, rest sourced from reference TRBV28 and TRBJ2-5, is DVKVTQSSRYLVKRTGEKVFLECVQDMDHENMFWYRQDPGLGLRLIYFSYDVKMKEKGDIPEGYSVSREKKERFSLILESASTNQTSMYLCASSHRRGREETQYFGPGTRLLVL.

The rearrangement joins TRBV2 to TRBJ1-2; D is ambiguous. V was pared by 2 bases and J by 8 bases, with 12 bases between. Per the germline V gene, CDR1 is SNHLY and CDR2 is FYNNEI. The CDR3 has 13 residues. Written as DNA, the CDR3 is TGTGCCAGCAGTGAACACCCAAAGGGAGGCTACACCTTC. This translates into CASSEHPKGGYTF.

This chain's CDR3 is CASSVGLTSAMGYTF. CDR3 nucleotide sequence: TGTGCCAGCTCAGTCGGACTTACGTCGGCTATGGGCTACACCTTC. This sequence joins TRBV18 and TRBJ1-2; D is undetermined. The CDR3 has 15 amino acids. V was pared by 5 bases and J by 8 bases, with 21 bases between. Germline V gene lookup returns CDR1 KGHSH and CDR2 LQKENI.

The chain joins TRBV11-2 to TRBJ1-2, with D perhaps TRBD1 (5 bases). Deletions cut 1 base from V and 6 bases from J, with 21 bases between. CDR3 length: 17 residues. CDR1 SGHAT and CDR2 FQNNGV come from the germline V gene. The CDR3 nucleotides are TGTGCCAGCAGCTTAGGGGGCAGGGCGGCCAATGTAGATGGCTACACCTTC. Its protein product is CASSLGGRAANVDGYTF. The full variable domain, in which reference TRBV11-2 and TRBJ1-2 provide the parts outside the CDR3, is EAGVAQSPRYKIIEKRQSVAFWCNPISGHATLYWYQQILGQGPKLLIQFQNNGVVDDSQLPKDRFSAERLKGVDSTLKIQPAKLEDSAVYLCASSLGGRAANVDGYTFGSGTRLTVV.

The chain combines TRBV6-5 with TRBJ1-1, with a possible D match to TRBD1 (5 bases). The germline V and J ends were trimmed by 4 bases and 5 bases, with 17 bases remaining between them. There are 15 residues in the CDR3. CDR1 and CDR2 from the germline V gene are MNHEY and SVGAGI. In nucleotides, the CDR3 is TGTGCCAGCAGTTTTGATCGGAGGGGATGGACTGAAGCTTTCTTT. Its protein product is CASSFDRRGWTEAFF.

The CDR3, as DNA: TGTGCCAGCTCAAAAGGATACGGACAGGGAGGGATAACAGGGGGCTACACCTTC. Translating gives CASSKGYGQGGITGGYTF. The genes are TRBV2 and TRBJ1-2; 8 positions agree with TRBD1. The CDR3 runs to 18 residues. Germline CDR1 and CDR2: SNHLY and FYNNEI. V shed 8 bases, J shed 8 bases, and the junction held 25 bases outside the gene matches.

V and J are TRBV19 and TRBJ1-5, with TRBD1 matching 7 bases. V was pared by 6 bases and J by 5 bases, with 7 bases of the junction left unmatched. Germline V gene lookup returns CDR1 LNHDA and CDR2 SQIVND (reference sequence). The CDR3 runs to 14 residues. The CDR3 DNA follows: TGTGCCAGTAGCGAGGACAGGCTAGATCAGCCCCAGCATTTT. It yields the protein CASSEDRLDQPQHF.

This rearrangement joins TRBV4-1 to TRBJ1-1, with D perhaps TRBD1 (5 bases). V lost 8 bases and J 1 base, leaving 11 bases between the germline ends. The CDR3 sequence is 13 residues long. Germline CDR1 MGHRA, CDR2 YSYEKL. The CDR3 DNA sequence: TGCGCCAGCGCCGGAACAGGGAACACTGAAGCTTTCTTT. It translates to CASAGTGNTEAFF.

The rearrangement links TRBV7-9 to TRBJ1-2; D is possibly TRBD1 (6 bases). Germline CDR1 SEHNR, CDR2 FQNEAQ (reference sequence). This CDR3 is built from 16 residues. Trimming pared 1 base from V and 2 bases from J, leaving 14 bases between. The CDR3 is CASSLGGGLGNYGYTF. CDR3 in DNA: TGTGCCAGCAGCTTAGGAGGGGGGCTGGGGAACTATGGCTACACCTTC.

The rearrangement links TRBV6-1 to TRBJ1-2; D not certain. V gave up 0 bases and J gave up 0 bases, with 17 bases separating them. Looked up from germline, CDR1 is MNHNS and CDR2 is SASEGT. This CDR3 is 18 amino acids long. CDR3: CASSEALSFLGANYGYTF. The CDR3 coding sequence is TGTGCCAGCAGTGAAGCGCTTTCATTTCTAGGTGCTAACTATGGCTACACCTTC.

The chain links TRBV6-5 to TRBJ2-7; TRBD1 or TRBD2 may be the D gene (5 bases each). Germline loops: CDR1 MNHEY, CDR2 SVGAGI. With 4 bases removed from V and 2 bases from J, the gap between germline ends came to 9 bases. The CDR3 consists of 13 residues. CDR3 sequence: CASSWDAAYEQYF. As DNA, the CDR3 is TGTGCCAGCAGTTGGGACGCCGCCTACGAGCAGTACTTC.

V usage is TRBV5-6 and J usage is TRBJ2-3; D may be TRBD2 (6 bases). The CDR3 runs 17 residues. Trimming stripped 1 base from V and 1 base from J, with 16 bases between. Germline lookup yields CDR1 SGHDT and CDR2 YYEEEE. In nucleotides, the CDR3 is TGTGCCAGCAGCTTGAGGGTGTCGGGAGCGGGCACAGATACGCAGTATTTT. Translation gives CASSLRVSGAGTDTQYF.

CDR3 nucleotide sequence: TGTGCCAGCAGCTTAGTAGTTGGGGCCGGGGAGCTGTTTTTT. It translates to CASSLVVGAGELFF. The chain couples TRBV7-9 to TRBJ2-2; D not certain. Trimming shortened V by 1 base and J by 6 bases, and 9 bases separated the two germline ends. The CDR3 has 14 residues. Germline lookup yields CDR1 SEHNR and CDR2 FQNEAQ (reference sequence).

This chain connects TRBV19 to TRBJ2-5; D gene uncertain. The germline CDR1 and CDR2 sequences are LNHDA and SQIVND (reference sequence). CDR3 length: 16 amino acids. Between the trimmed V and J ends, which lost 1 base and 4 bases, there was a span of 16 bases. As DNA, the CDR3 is TGTGCCAGTAGTATAGCGTCCGGCAGCTTCACAGAGACCCAGTACTTC. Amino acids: CASSIASGSFTETQYF.

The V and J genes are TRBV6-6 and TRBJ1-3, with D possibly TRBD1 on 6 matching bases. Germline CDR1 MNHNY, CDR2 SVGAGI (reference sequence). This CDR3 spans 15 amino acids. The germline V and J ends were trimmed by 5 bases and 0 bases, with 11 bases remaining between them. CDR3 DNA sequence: TGTGCCAGCAGTCCAGGGGTTAGCTCTGGAAACACCATATATTTT. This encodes CASSPGVSSGNTIYF.

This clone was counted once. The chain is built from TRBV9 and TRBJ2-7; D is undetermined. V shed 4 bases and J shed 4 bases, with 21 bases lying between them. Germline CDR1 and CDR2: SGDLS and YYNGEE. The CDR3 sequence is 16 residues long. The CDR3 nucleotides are TGTGCCAGCAGCCCCGGAGTGGCACAGACGTCTTACGAGCAGTACTTC. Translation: CASSPGVAQTSYEQYF.

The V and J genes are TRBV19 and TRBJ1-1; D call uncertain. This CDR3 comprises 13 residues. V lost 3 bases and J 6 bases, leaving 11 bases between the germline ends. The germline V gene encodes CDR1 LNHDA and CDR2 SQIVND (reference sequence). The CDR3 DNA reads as TGTGCCAGTAGTATGGGTCAGAAGTCTGAAGCTTTCTTT. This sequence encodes CASSMGQKSEAFF. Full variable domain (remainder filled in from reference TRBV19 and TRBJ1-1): DGGITQSPKYLFRKEGQNVTLSCEQNLNHDAMYWYRQDPGQGLRLIYYSQIVNDFQKGDIAEGYSVSREKKESFPLTVTSAQKNPTAFYLCASSMGQKSEAFFGQGTRLTVV.

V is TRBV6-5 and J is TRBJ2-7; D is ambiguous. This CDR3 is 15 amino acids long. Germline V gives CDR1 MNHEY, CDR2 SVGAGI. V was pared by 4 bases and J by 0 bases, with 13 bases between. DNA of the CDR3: TGTGCCAGCAGTTCCGACCCGGCTAACTCCTACGAGCAGTACTTC. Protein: CASSSDPANSYEQYF.